This paragraph covers one T cell receptor (beta chain) sequence. Blood samples were obtained at baseline, cycle 4 day 1, and cycle 7 day 1. This CDR3 comprises 14 residues. Germline loops: CDR1 MNHEY, CDR2 SMNVEV (reference sequence). With V trimmed by 6 bases and J by 0 bases, 3 bases remained unmatched. The data belong to a study of OX40 agonist ivuxolimab in advanced cancers. Turning to the study itself: Age averaged around 58 years (range roughly 23 to 79), and 82.7% were male.

Some clones are missing from TCRdb's copy, which holds only in-frame ones; the method was immunoSEQ multiplex PCR. Counted here are tens of thousands of clones, about 83% occurring once; the ten biggest clones make up 0.55% to 0.85%. The chain joins TRBV27 to TRBJ2-7; 9 bases fit TRBD1. This sequence was found in an adult with an advanced solid tumor such as melanoma, head and neck, liver or kidney cancer. Source: CD4+ or CD8+ T cells sorted from blood, taken in a trial of the OX40 agonist ivuxolimab. Here the CDR3 DNA reads TGTGCCAGCAGAGGGACAGGGAGCTCCTACGAGCAGTACTTC. This translates into CASRGTGSSYEQYF.